This T cell receptor (beta chain) derives from a study of shared clonotypes between healthy human individuals (dated by TCRdb to 2020 to 2021). The study in broad terms: The cohort comprised a couple of women and three men aged 18 to 49 years. Each donor's leukapheresis produced roughly between roughly 0.94 and 9.5 billion PBMCs. Blood TCR repertoires of 5 or 6 healthy adults were deeply sequenced to estimate repertoire size and the extent of clonotype sharing between individuals. For each donor, CD4 naive and CD4 memory were each run on three plates, CD8 naive on two plates, and CD8 memory on one plate. Libraries were prepared and TCR repertoires were sequenced by different laboratories using diverse techniques, in order to increase sequencing depth and limit assay-specific biases.

The donors were healthy, HIV-negative adults who had no recently reported acute infections or vaccinations. Only Caucasian adults living in Nashville, Tennessee, USA were represented among the donors. CD4+ T cells were enriched by magnetic negative selection; naive cells were then positively selected on CD45RA, and the negative fraction formed the memory subset. Blood was collected by leukapheresis, and PBMCs were isolated by Ficoll-Histopaque density gradient centrifugation and then cryopreserved in liquid nitrogen vapor phase. Analytical flow cytometry was used to check the purity and quantity of every magnetically sorted T cell population. From each sorted fraction, genomic DNA was isolated and quantified by UV absorbance on a Nanodrop 2000c. What the study reported, not specific to this receptor: Approximately 5% of naive CD4, 3.5% of naive CD8, 2.3% of memory CD4, and over 0.35% of memory CD8 clonotypes were shared across several donors. Larger estimated clonotype richness was generally found for naive subsets than for memory subsets. Sampling was restricted to blood, and TCR repertoires in tissues likely differ from the TCR repertoires found in blood. Based on pairwise subsampling, the degree of clonotype sharing among donors was expected to be affected by sequencing depth. The small number of donors limited the genetic and exposure-history diversity represented. Rarefaction of sorted-subset datasets indicated incomplete sequencing despite the large sequencing depth. Compared with non-shared clonotypes, clonotypes shared by all four sorted-subset donors had higher generation probabilities.

TCR CDR3 regions were amplified from genomic DNA by multiplex PCR using the deep immunoSEQ assay. For each cell subset, the extracted genomic DNA was distributed evenly across all wells of several immunoSEQ 96-well plates, and each plate served as one replicate. Each replicate PCR for sorted subsets received roughly 0.2 ug genomic DNA, equal to some 32,000 T cell genomes. Purified libraries were measured with a Qubit 3.0 fluorometer, size-checked on a Bioanalyzer 2100, and measured again with the KAPA Library Quantification kit. Every immunoSEQ 96-well plate was sequenced on a dedicated single-read 150-cycle Illumina NextSeq 550 flow cell. In the source study's methods: The immunoSEQ output contained only junctional sequences without quality scores, so filtering could not match that applied to full-length reads. Sequences were annotated with PyIR, a Python wrapper for IgBLAST v1.9, using IMGT germline references to assign V/J genes and CDR3. Any read was removed if the V/J assignment was weak (E-value above 1e-6), the CDR3 was missing, or the read contained stop codons, out-of-frame junctions, or ambiguous translated residues. V3J clonotypes were defined as sequences sharing an identical inferred V gene, J gene, and CDR3 amino acid sequence. Percentage overlap between repertoires was calculated by dividing the number of shared unique clonotypes by the size of the smaller repertoire. Repertoire richness was assessed with RTK rarefaction, the Chao1 estimator, and Recon v2.1 estimates of unobserved clonotypes. Generation probabilities for all TCRbeta clonotypes obtained by the gDNA method from four donors were computed using OLGA. TCRdb obtained this table from immuneACCESS and retained in-frame rearrangements with V and J assigned. These tables miss some clones; where compared with another copy, unresolved V genes account for less than half of the shortfall, and the remainder is unexplained. Clonal size and the V and J genes are those of that table, whereas D and trimming came from the DNA. The sample records some 550,000 clones, 97% of which are singletons. Around 0.06% of the sample goes to the ten largest clones.

Only a few counts were recorded for this clone. Its specific antigen is unknown. No much larger clone is present one base from it, and per-base qualities are unavailable. The CDR3 covers 12 residues, taking in both the cysteine and the phenylalanine. The sequence is cut down to CDR3 DNA, 36 bases in frame from base 1. V is shortened by 6 bases, J by 4 bases, and the region joining them spans 9 bases. Via the germline V gene, CDR1 is MNHNS and CDR2 SASEGT. The sample consisted of naive CD4+ T cells sorted from blood. This specimen's cell subset or site label, per the study, means: CD45RA+ positively selected. The TCR was taken from a woman aged 30 to 39 in good health. This sequence uses TRBV6-1 and TRBJ1-2; no confident D gene assignment can be made. The base sequence is TGTGCCAGCAGACGACAATCCTATGGCTACACCTTC. It encodes CASRRQSYGYTF.